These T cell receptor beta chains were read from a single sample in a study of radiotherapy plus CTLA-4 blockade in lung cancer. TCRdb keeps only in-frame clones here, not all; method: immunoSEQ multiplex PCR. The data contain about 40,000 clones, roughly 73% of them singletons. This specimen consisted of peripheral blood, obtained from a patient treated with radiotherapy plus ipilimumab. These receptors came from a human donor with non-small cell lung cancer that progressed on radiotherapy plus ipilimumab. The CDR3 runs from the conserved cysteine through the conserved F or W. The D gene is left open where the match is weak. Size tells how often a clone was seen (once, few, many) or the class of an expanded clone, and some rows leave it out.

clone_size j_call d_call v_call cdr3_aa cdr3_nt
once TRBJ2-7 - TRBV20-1 CSARSHYEQYF TGCAGTGCTAGGAGCCATTACGAGCAGTACTTC
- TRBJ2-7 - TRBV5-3 CARPVYEQYF TGTGCCAGACCCGTCTACGAGCAGTACTTC
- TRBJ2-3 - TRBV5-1 CASSSGPRGTDTQYF TGCGCCAGCAGCTCCGGCCCAAGAGGGACAGATACGCAGTATTTT
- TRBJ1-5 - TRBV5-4 CASSFGSNQPQHF TGTGCCAGCAGCTTTGGCAGCAATCAGCCCCAGCATTTT
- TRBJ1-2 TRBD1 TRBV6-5 CASSYGQGVGYTF TGTGCCAGCAGTTACGGGCAGGGGGTTGGCTACACCTTC
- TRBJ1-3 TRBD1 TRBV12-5 CASGPHRGPSGNTIYF TGTGCTAGTGGCCCTCACAGGGGGCCCTCTGGAAACACCATATATTTT
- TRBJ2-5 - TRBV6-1 CASSESWLETQYF TGTGCCAGCAGTGAATCGTGGCTAGAGACCCAGTACTTC
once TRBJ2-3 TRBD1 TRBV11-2 CASSLGRVRGHIDTQYF TGTGCCAGCAGCTTAGGCCGGGTCAGGGGGCATATAGATACGCAGTATTTT
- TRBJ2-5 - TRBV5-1 CASSLPAGAEETQYF TGCGCCAGCAGCTTGCCCGCAGGGGCAGAAGAGACCCAGTACTTC
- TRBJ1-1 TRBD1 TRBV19 CASSPPLGQGASTEAFF TGTGCCAGTAGCCCACCGTTGGGACAGGGGGCGTCGACTGAAGCTTTCTTT
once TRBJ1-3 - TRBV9 CASSVQGYGTGNTIYF TGTGCCAGCAGCGTACAGGGCTATGGAACCGGAAACACCATATATTTT
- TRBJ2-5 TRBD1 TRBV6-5 CASSYAQGAQGETQYF TGTGCCAGCAGTTACGCACAGGGGGCTCAGGGAGAGACCCAGTACTTC